Listed here are 25 T cell receptor beta chains from one sample, sequenced in a study of T cell responses to AZD1222 COVID-19 vaccine. Profiled with immunoSEQ multiplex PCR; TCRdb holds only in-frame clones, not every one. This table holds more than 85,000 clones, about 88% found once. Sequences were derived from peripheral blood, sampled 28 days after the second AZD1222 dose. The receptors were sampled from an adult who received the AZD1222 COVID-19 vaccine.

This chain joins TRBV6-4 and TRBJ1-5, with D maybe TRBD1 (6 bases). This CDR3 comprises 21 residues. The germline V gene encodes CDR1 MRHNA and CDR2 SNTAGT. Trimming took 0 bases from V and 0 from J, leaving 24 bases between them. Here the CDR3 reads CASSDSLDRRADTYSNQPQHF. CDR3 nucleotides: TGTGCCAGCAGTGACTCGTTAGACAGGCGGGCTGATACCTATAGCAATCAGCCCCAGCATTTT.

The chain joins TRBV10-2 to TRBJ2-7, with 7 bases fitting TRBD1. Germline loops: CDR1 WSHSY, CDR2 SAAADI. This CDR3 has 13 residues. The J segment lost 5 bases and the V segment lost 6 bases, leaving 7 bases of the junction unmatched. CDR3 bases: TGCGCCAGCAGCGGGACAGCTCGTCACGAGCAGTACTTC. Protein product: CASSGTARHEQYF.

The chain employs TRBV30 and TRBJ1-2, with D tentatively TRBD1 (5 bases). CDR3 length: 13 residues. Germline CDR1 GTSNPN, CDR2 SVGIG (reference sequence). Trimming stripped 2 bases from V and 3 bases from J, with 10 bases between. The CDR3 sequence is CAWSKGVDYGYTF. DNA for the CDR3: TGTGCCTGGAGTAAAGGGGTTGACTATGGCTACACCTTC.

V and J are TRBV9 and TRBJ1-5, with no clear D. Trimming stripped 4 bases from V and 0 bases from J, with 5 bases between. CDR1 and CDR2 (germline): SGDLS, YYNGEE. CDR3 length: 13 amino acids. CDR3 sequence reads: CASSPYSNQPQHF. CDR3 coding DNA: TGTGCCAGCAGCCCATATAGCAATCAGCCCCAGCATTTT. The variable domain in full, completed from reference TRBV9 and TRBJ1-5, reads DSGVTQTPKHLITATGQRVTLRCSPRSGDLSVYWYQQSLDQGLQFLIQYYNGEERAKGNILERFSAQQFPDLHSELNLSSLELGDSALYFCASSPYSNQPQHFGDGTRLSIL.

This chain connects TRBV14 to TRBJ1-3; 7 positions agree with TRBD1. The CDR3 length is 14 residues. Trimming cost V 4 bases and J 4 bases; bases outside gene matches: 4. The germline CDR1 and CDR2 sequences are SGHDN and FVKESK. The CDR3 DNA reads TGTGCCAGCAGCCCGCGGACAGGAGGAAACACCATATATTTT. Protein sequence: CASSPRTGGNTIYF.

This chain connects TRBV28 to TRBJ2-1; D may be TRBD2 (6 bases). Germline V CDR1 and CDR2: MDHEN, SYDVKM. This CDR3 is built from 12 residues. The V end lost 9 bases, the J end lost 10 bases, and 16 bases lay between the germline ends. Here the CDR3 DNA reads TGTGCCAGTACTTCGACTAGGACCGAGCAGTTCTTC. Residues: CASTSTRTEQFF.

The V and J genes are TRBV7-9 and TRBJ2-2, with D possibly called TRBD1 or TRBD2 (6 bases each). V gave up 5 bases and J gave up 1 base, with 11 bases separating them. The CDR3 runs 15 residues. CDR1 and CDR2 (germline): SEHNR, FQNEAQ (reference sequence). This CDR3 reads CASSPRGGNTGELFF. The CDR3 region has the DNA TGTGCCAGCAGCCCCAGGGGAGGGAACACCGGGGAGCTGTTTTTT.

The chain combines TRBV2 with TRBJ1-5, with D tentatively TRBD1 (5 bases). Trimming removed 7 bases at V and 6 bases at J, with 19 bases between. Germline-derived CDR1 and CDR2 are SNHLY and FYNNEI. The CDR3 covers 15 residues. CDR3 DNA sequence: TGTGCCAGCAACCCTTACGGGGGATTGGGTCAGCCCCAGCATTTT. Translated: CASNPYGGLGQPQHF. Using reference TRBV2 and TRBJ1-5 for the parts outside the CDR3, the full variable domain is EPEVTQTPSHQVTQMGQEVILRCVPISNHLYFYWYRQILGQKVEFLVSFYNNEISEKSEIFDDQFSVERPDGSNFTLKIRSTKLEDSAMYFCASNPYGGLGQPQHFGDGTRLSIL.

The chain employs TRBV4-1 and TRBJ1-1; D is undetermined. V lost 1 base to trimming and J lost 11 bases, with 11 bases between them. This CDR3 has 12 residues. From germline, CDR1 is MGHRA and CDR2 YSYEKL. CDR3 in amino acids: CASSQGGRSAFF. The CDR3 DNA follows: TGCGCCAGCAGCCAAGGGGGTAGGTCGGCTTTCTTT.

The chain uses TRBV28 and TRBJ1-6, with D maybe TRBD1 (6 bases). The CDR3 has 18 amino acids. V lost 5 bases to trimming and J lost 4 bases, with 21 bases between them. The germline V gene has CDR1 MDHEN and CDR2 SYDVKM. The CDR3 here is CASSPLASQGYYNSPLHF. CDR3 coding DNA: TGTGCCAGCAGTCCCCTTGCCTCACAGGGCTATTATAATTCACCCCTCCACTTT.

The chain couples TRBV7-9 to TRBJ2-3; D possibly corresponds to TRBD2 (5 bases). Germline CDR1 SEHNR, CDR2 FQNEAQ (reference sequence). The CDR3 spans 15 residues. V lost 3 bases and J lost 0, with 10 bases in between. For the CDR3, the DNA is TGTGCCAGCAGCTTGTTAGCGAAAAGCACAGATACGCAGTATTTT. This codes for CASSLLAKSTDTQYF. Full variable domain (missing parts from reference TRBV7-9 and TRBJ2-3): DTGVSQNPRHKITKRGQNVTFRCDPISEHNRLYWYRQTLGQGPEFLTYFQNEAQLEKSRLLSDRFSAERPKGSFSTLEIQRTEQGDSAMYLCASSLLAKSTDTQYFGPGTRLTVL.

The chain has TRBV7-9 and TRBJ1-4; D is ambiguous. This CDR3 region has 15 residues. Germline V gene data show CDR1 as SEHNR and CDR2 as FQNEAQ (reference sequence). Trimming took 1 base from V and 5 from J, leaving 11 bases between them. CDR3 sequence: CASSLDRAENEKLFF. The CDR3 nucleotides read TGTGCCAGCAGCTTAGATAGGGCTGAGAATGAAAAACTGTTTTTT.

The rearrangement joins TRBV18 to TRBJ1-1, with D possibly being TRBD1 (6 bases). Germline V gene lookup returns CDR1 KGHSH and CDR2 LQKENI. The V gene lost 4 bases and the J gene lost 5 bases, with 14 bases spanning the gap. This CDR3 has 14 amino acids. CDR3 amino acids: CASSRGPLGTEAFF. CDR3 DNA: TGTGCCAGCTCACGGGGGCCCTTAGGGACTGAAGCTTTCTTT.

The CDR3 loop reads CASGRGAMNTEAFF. CDR3 in DNA: TGTGCCAGTGGGCGGGGGGCGATGAACACTGAAGCTTTCTTT. This sequence joins TRBV28 and TRBJ1-1, with D perhaps TRBD1 (6 bases). V was pared by 9 bases and J by 0 bases, with 14 bases between. Germline CDR1 is MDHEN and CDR2 is SYDVKM. This CDR3 is built from 14 residues.

The CDR3 DNA reads TGCGCCAGCAGCCGAATTAATGCGGGGACGAACACTGAAGCTTTCTTT. Translating it yields CASSRINAGTNTEAFF. The chain recombines TRBV4-1 with TRBJ1-1; maybe TRBD1 (5 bases). This CDR3 contains 16 residues. The ends were cut back, 4 bases at V and 1 base at J, with 16 bases in the middle. Germline V gene lookup returns CDR1 MGHRA and CDR2 YSYEKL.

The V call is TRBV7-9, the J call TRBJ1-5; D is unresolved. The V gene lost 1 base and the J gene lost 3 bases, with 16 bases spanning the gap. CDR1 and CDR2 (germline): SEHNR, FQNEAQ (reference sequence). This CDR3 is 17 amino acids long. Here the CDR3 DNA reads TGTGCCAGCAGCTTAGAATTTGGGGTTCTGACCAATCAGCCCCAGCATTTT. Translating it yields CASSLEFGVLTNQPQHF. The full variable domain, rest sourced from reference TRBV7-9 and TRBJ1-5, is DTGVSQNPRHKITKRGQNVTFRCDPISEHNRLYWYRQTLGQGPEFLTYFQNEAQLEKSRLLSDRFSAERPKGSFSTLEIQRTEQGDSAMYLCASSLEFGVLTNQPQHFGDGTRLSIL.

The chain couples TRBV9 to TRBJ1-5; perhaps TRBD1 as D (5 bases). CDR1 SGDLS and CDR2 YYNGEE come from the germline V gene. The CDR3 sequence is 15 residues long. The germline V and J ends were trimmed by 0 bases and 0 bases, with 7 bases remaining between them. The CDR3 protein is CASSVGGNSNQPQHF. The CDR3 region has the DNA TGTGCCAGCAGCGTAGGGGGGAATAGCAATCAGCCCCAGCATTTT. The complete variable domain, with remaining parts taken from reference TRBV9 and TRBJ1-5, reads DSGVTQTPKHLITATGQRVTLRCSPRSGDLSVYWYQQSLDQGLQFLIQYYNGEERAKGNILERFSAQQFPDLHSELNLSSLELGDSALYFCASSVGGNSNQPQHFGDGTRLSIL.

This rearrangement joins TRBV28 to TRBJ2-7; D gene ambiguous. Trimming left V 6 bases short and J 3 bases short, with 12 bases between. CDR1 is MDHEN, CDR2 SYDVKM, per germline. The CDR3 consists of 13 residues. The CDR3 reads CASRSGLGYEQYF. CDR3 nucleotides: TGTGCCAGCAGATCGGGCCTCGGCTACGAGCAGTACTTC.

The chain combines TRBV2 with TRBJ1-2; tentatively, D is TRBD1 (6 bases). CDR1 and CDR2 (germline): SNHLY, FYNNEI. Deletions cut 2 bases from V and 9 bases from J, with 16 bases between. The CDR3 is 14 amino acids. CDR3 protein: CASSEWGHEHSYTF. The CDR3 DNA is TGTGCCAGCAGTGAATGGGGACACGAACACAGCTACACCTTC.

The rearrangement links TRBV2 to TRBJ1-5; D is unclear. The length of the CDR3 is 14 residues. Germline assignment: CDR1 SNHLY and CDR2 FYNNEI. The ends were cut back, 4 bases at V and 1 base at J, with 8 bases in the middle. The CDR3 DNA follows: TGTGCCAGCAGTGCGACGATAAGCAATCAGCCCCAGCATTTT. Amino acid sequence: CASSATISNQPQHF.

J is TRBJ2-3 and V is TRBV18, with 8 positions matching TRBD2. Per the germline V gene, CDR1 is KGHSH and CDR2 is LQKENI. The CDR3 has 18 amino acids. The V gene end was trimmed by 2 bases and the J gene end by 0 bases; junction bases not matched to a gene: 10. The CDR3 DNA sequence: TGTGCCAGCTCACCATCACCCAGTCCTAGCGGGAGCACAGATACGCAGTATTTT. Residues: CASSPSPSPSGSTDTQYF.

The chain combines TRBV5-1 with TRBJ2-2; either TRBD1 or TRBD2 may supply D (5 bases each). This CDR3 has 20 amino acids. Germline V lookup: CDR1 SGHRS, CDR2 YFSETQ. V was trimmed by 1 base and J by 2 bases, leaving 24 bases between them. The CDR3 reads CASSLLFQGALGSNTGELFF. CDR3 sequence (DNA): TGCGCCAGCAGCTTGTTGTTCCAGGGAGCGCTGGGTTCTAACACCGGGGAGCTGTTTTTT.

V and J are TRBV6-5 and TRBJ1-5, with 7 positions matching TRBD1. The germline V gene encodes CDR1 MNHEY and CDR2 SVGAGI. This CDR3 contains 14 residues. V lost 7 bases to trimming and J lost 4 bases; unmatched junction nucleotides: 7. The CDR3 DNA follows: TGTGCCAGCACCGAACCAGGGGGTAATCAGCCCCAGCATTTT. Encoded protein: CASTEPGGNQPQHF.

The rearrangement joins TRBV7-6 to TRBJ2-2, with TRBD1 identical over 9 bases. The CDR3 is made up of 15 amino acids. V shed 5 bases and J 1 base; nucleotides not matched to a gene: 2. Germline CDR1 reads SGHVS; CDR2 reads FNYEAQ. The CDR3 protein is CASSPDRGNTGELFF. DNA of the CDR3: TGTGCCAGCAGCCCGGACAGGGGGAACACCGGGGAGCTGTTTTTT.

The chain couples TRBV30 to TRBJ2-3, with 8 nucleotides matching TRBD1. Germline V gene sequence: CDR1 GTSNPN, CDR2 SVGIG (reference sequence). CDR3 size: 15 residues. Unmatched junction bases numbered 9, after V lost 5 bases and J lost 2 bases. CDR3 coding DNA: TGTGCCTGGTTAGTGCGGGACAGGCACACAGATACGCAGTATTTT. Protein: CAWLVRDRHTDTQYF.